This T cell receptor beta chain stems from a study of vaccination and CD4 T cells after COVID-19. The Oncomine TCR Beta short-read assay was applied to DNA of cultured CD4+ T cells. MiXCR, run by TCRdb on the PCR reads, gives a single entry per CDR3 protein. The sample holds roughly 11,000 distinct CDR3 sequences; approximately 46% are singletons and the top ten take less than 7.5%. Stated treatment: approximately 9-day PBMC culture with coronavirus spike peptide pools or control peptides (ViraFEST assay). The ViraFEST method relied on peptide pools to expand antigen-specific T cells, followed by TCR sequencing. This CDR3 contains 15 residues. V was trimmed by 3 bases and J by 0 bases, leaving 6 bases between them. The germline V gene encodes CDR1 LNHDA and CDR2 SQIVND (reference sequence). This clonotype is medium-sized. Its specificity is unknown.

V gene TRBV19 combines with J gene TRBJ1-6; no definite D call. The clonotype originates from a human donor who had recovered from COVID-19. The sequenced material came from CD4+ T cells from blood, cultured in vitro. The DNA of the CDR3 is TGTGCCAGTAGTATTGGAGTCTCCTATAATTCACCCCTCCACTTT. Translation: CASSIGVSYNSPLHF.